This TCR beta chain came from a study of T cell repertoires in cytomegalovirus infection. TCRdb used MiXCR to reprocess the reads, holding one entry per CDR3 protein. The sample includes 750,000 to 900,000 distinct CDR3 sequences, almost 30% of them seen just once. In the case of this clonotype: Its antigen is not known.

Germline V CDR1 and CDR2: SNHLY, FYNNEI. This CDR3 has 13 amino acids. Trimming removed 2 bases at V and 7 bases at J, with 11 bases between. Sequencing was performed on cultured CD8+ T cells from PBMCs, taken from culture after CMV antigen stimulation. The rearrangement joins TRBV2 to TRBJ1-1; D might be TRBD1 (6 bases). The receptor was derived from a human donor in good health (CMV status not recorded). Some clones in this sample may be carry-over from other donors' samples. The CDR3 sequence: CASSESTGSEAFF. CDR3 sequence (DNA): TGTGCCAGCAGTGAATCGACAGGTAGTGAAGCTTTCTTT.